Given below is one T cell receptor beta chain in context. Its matching antigen is unknown. The sample originates from a study of naive and memory T cell subsets. Overall study results and limits: A few larger clonotypes appeared in naive repertoires, especially CD8, possibly memory cells re-expressing CD45RA. In CD4 and CD8 cells, diversity dropped from naive through EMRA.

Sequential positive selection took CD4 T cells first, then CD8 T cells. Cells stained for CD3, CD4, CD8, CD45RA, CD27 and viability were sorted into four CD45RA/CD27 subsets. The beta constant-region primer was an equimolar mix of two oligonucleotides covering TRBC1 and TRBC2. The ligated cDNA underwent four PCR rounds using SP2 and nested alpha and beta constant-region primers. One entry per CDR3 protein, called by TCRdb with MiXCR from the UMI-ligation and nested PCR reads. This sample has approximately 150,000 distinct CDR3 sequences, with about 20% found just once. The sample was naive CD8+ T cells from blood. This receptor was obtained from a human donor in good health.

CDR3 loop: CASSLVRTQIYEQYF. CDR3 sequence (DNA): TGTGCCAGCAGTTTAGTGCGGACACAAATATACGAGCAGTACTTC. This sequence joins TRBV28 and TRBJ2-7; D is perhaps TRBD1 (5 bases). Germline V CDR1 and CDR2: MDHEN, SYDVKM. With 2 bases removed from V and 4 bases from J, the gap between germline ends came to 15 bases. The CDR3 length is 15 residues.